The rows below give T cell receptor beta chains drawn from one sample of a study of blood T cells in healthy people across ages. TCRdb itself ran the 5' RACE reads through MiXCR, one entry per CDR3 protein. Of approximately 1.5 million distinct CDR3 sequences listed, approximately 39% were seen once; the top ten hold under 5%. Material for sequencing was blood. These receptors were collected from a woman in her late teens or twenties in good health. CDR3s leave out the opening cysteine and the closing phenylalanine or tryptophan.

J gene,V gene,CDR3 protein
TRBJ2-5,TRBV4-1,ASSQPMNYNEQY
TRBJ1-1,TRBV5-6,ASSLPGTVSEAF
TRBJ2-3,TRBV5-1,ASNPGTGGSYTQY
TRBJ1-2,TRBV5-1,ASTVGDRGLYGYT
TRBJ2-7,TRBV7-2,ASSLGSTGITALSYNEQY
TRBJ2-1,TRBV12-3/TRBV12-4,ASSLTLVSFNNEQF
TRBJ2-3,TRBV20-1,SAPGLVGTDTQY
TRBJ2-3,TRBV4-2,ASSQDPTSRGIQY
TRBJ1-4,TRBV20-1,SGQQGAQTTNEKLF
TRBJ2-5,TRBV7-8,ASSKGGDYNEQY
TRBJ2-1,TRBV20-1,SARVARFKVNEQF
TRBJ2-7,TRBV29-1,TRRTAGEQY
TRBJ2-7,TRBV9,ASSGSGSFDEQY
TRBJ2-7,TRBV5-5,ASSPSHQPSYEQY
TRBJ2-3,TRBV20-1,SASRRVGTDTQY
TRBJ2-1,TRBV5-6,ASSRQVLEQF
TRBJ2-3,TRBV11-2,ASSLSSVADTQY
.,TRBV5-1,ASSFGTAQETQF
TRBJ1-1,TRBV7-3,ASSLLPHTEAF
TRBJ2-2,TRBV12-3/TRBV12-4,ASSLRRGAVTGELF
TRBJ2-1,TRBV20-1,SARAVWVSGGITYNEQF
.,TRBV12-3/TRBV12-4,ASSLHGLEQY
TRBJ2-7,TRBV6-6,ASSYKDRIINNEQY
TRBJ2-1,TRBV12-3/TRBV12-4,ASSLARSAEQF
TRBJ2-1,TRBV9,ASSPGTSGGPTYNEQF
TRBJ1-1,TRBV29-1,SVPQGDRGFLTEAF
TRBJ2-7,TRBV6-5,ASRLPGSYEQY
TRBJ1-2,TRBV7-2,ASSLPSGGVSGIYGYT
TRBJ2-1,TRBV7-2,ASSDLTAEQF
TRBJ2-5,TRBV29-1,SVSIQGGETQY
TRBJ1-4,TRBV7-2,ASSLSVNLNGKLF